These 2 T cell receptor beta chains were sequenced from one sample in a study of beta chain features in type 1 diabetes. Isolated RNA was reverse transcribed in full, so expressed TCRB transcripts were sequenced. Profiled with immunoSEQ multiplex PCR; TCRdb holds only in-frame clones, not every one. The sample has a few hundred thousand clones; approximately 16% are singletons. The specimen was naive CD4+ T cells from blood. The origin of the receptors is a woman younger than 30 in good health.

The genes are TRBV28 and TRBJ2-1, with 10 bases lining up with TRBD2. V lost 7 bases, J lost 9 bases, and 9 bases stayed unmatched. In germline, CDR1 is MDHEN, CDR2 SYDVKM. The CDR3 loop spans 14 amino acids. The CDR3 sequence: CASTTSGIPSEQFF. CDR3 coding DNA: TGTGCCAGCACTACTAGCGGGATCCCCAGTGAGCAGTTCTTC.

The chain combines TRBV4-2 with TRBJ2-7; D is undetermined. This CDR3 has 16 residues. The germline V gene encodes CDR1 LGHNA and CDR2 YNFKEQ. Between the trimmed V and J ends, which lost 1 base and 1 base, there was a span of 14 bases. The CDR3 loop reads CASSQVSTNPSYEQYF. Here the CDR3 DNA reads TGTGCCAGCAGCCAAGTCTCTACGAATCCATCCTACGAGCAGTACTTC.